The 16 T cell receptor beta chains below were found in one sample sequenced in a study of blood T cell repertoires in COVID-19. Assay used: immunoSEQ multiplex PCR; TCRdb lists only in-frame clones, some missing. The repertoire consists of 200,000 to 250,000 clones, with 80% to 90% occurring once and the leading ten covering 2.2%. The sequencing sample was made of peripheral blood. These receptors came from a man between 25 and 39 years old who had recovered from COVID-19.

The chain has TRBV6-4 and TRBJ2-3; 10 bases match TRBD1. The V gene's germline CDR1 is MRHNA and CDR2 SNTAGT. Trimming removed 6 bases from V and 5 bases from J; junction bases left unmatched: 5. The CDR3 is 14 residues long. The CDR3 protein is CASSPTGGQDTQYF. CDR3 coding DNA: TGTGCCAGCAGCCCGACAGGGGGCCAAGATACGCAGTATTTT.

The chain carries TRBV11-2 and TRBJ1-6, with a tentative D call TRBD1 (5 bases). Trimming took 4 bases from V and 8 from J, leaving 9 bases between them. This CDR3 contains 13 residues. Looked up from germline, CDR1 is SGHAT and CDR2 is FQNNGV. As DNA, the CDR3 is TGTGCCAGCAGCTCCCGCAGGGATTCACCCCTCCACTTT. It is translated as CASSSRRDSPLHF.

The rearrangement links TRBV4-2 to TRBJ1-2; D possibly corresponds to TRBD1 (5 bases). This CDR3 is 17 amino acids long. V was cut by 2 bases and J by 2 bases, with 18 bases left in between. Germline lookup yields CDR1 LGHNA and CDR2 YNFKEQ. The CDR3 DNA reads TGTGCCAGCAGCCAACTAATGGACAAGCCGGAGAACTATGGCTACACCTTC. Its protein product is CASSQLMDKPENYGYTF.

The chain joins TRBV12-3 or TRBV12-4 to TRBJ2-5; D unclear. CDR3 length: 12 amino acids. Between the trimmed V and J ends, which lost 3 bases and 2 bases, there was a span of 4 bases. The CDR3, as DNA: TGTGCCAGCAGTTTTATTCAAGAGACCCAGTACTTC. Translating it yields CASSFIQETQYF.

The chain couples TRBV6-6 to TRBJ1-2; 9 bases agree with TRBD1. The germline CDR1 and CDR2 sequences are MNHNY and SVGAGI (reference sequence). The V and J ends lost 5 bases and 5 bases, in that order; junction bases with no gene match: 18. The CDR3 extends over 18 amino acids. The CDR3 is CASSQGMAPGQGRYGYTF. Here the CDR3 DNA reads TGTGCCAGCAGTCAGGGAATGGCACCGGGACAGGGACGATATGGCTACACCTTC.

This clone was detected once. The rearrangement links TRBV30 to TRBJ2-1, with 13 bases fitting TRBD2. CDR1 and CDR2 (germline): GTSNPN, SVGIG (reference sequence). The V gene end was trimmed by 8 bases and the J gene end by 7 bases; junction bases not matched to a gene: 11. The CDR3 consists of 15 residues. The DNA for the CDR3 is TGTGCCGGCCCCCGACTAGCGGGGGGAAAAAATGAGCAGTTCTTC. Amino acids: CAGPRLAGGKNEQFF.

This clone was seen a few times. The rearrangement links TRBV19 to TRBJ2-6, with 8 positions matching TRBD1. With V trimmed by 6 bases and J by 7 bases, 14 bases remained unmatched. The CDR3 length is 17 residues. CDR1 is LNHDA and CDR2 is SQIVND in the germline V gene (reference sequence). DNA of the CDR3: TGTGCCAGTAGGGACAGGGCGTACCCGTACCGCGCCAACGTCCTGACTTTC. Translating gives CASRDRAYPYRANVLTF.

The CDR3 sequence is CASSLGTGGGNTIYF. Written as DNA, the CDR3 is TGTGCCAGCAGCTTGGGGACAGGGGGGGGAAACACCATATATTTT. J is TRBJ1-3 and V is TRBV7-8, with 11 positions matching TRBD1. The length of the CDR3 is 15 residues. The trim removed 3 bases at V and 4 bases at J, leaving 2 bases unmatched. The V gene's germline CDR1 is SGHVS and CDR2 FQNEAQ.

V usage is TRBV4-3 and J usage is TRBJ1-1; no reliable D call. The V and J ends lost 3 bases and 3 bases respectively, with 11 bases between them. The CDR3 covers 14 residues. Germline V gene sequence: CDR1 LGHNA, CDR2 YSLEER. The CDR3 bases are TGCGCCAGCAGCCAGTACTTTGGAGACACTGAAGCTTTCTTT. It yields the protein CASSQYFGDTEAFF.

The genes are TRBV4-2 and TRBJ1-2; 9 bases align to TRBD1. V lost 1 base and J lost 14; bases outside the gene matches: 17. The CDR3 length is 16 residues. CDR1 is LGHNA, CDR2 YNFKEQ, per germline. The CDR3 DNA reads as TGTGCCAGCAGCCAAGGGAAGGGGATCGGACAGGGGCTGCGAACCTTC. As protein: CASSQGKGIGQGLRTF.

Only one count was recorded for this clone. The rearrangement joins TRBV19 to TRBJ2-3, with 11 bases that match TRBD1. V was clipped by 6 bases and J by 5 bases; unmatched bases: 7. CDR1 is LNHDA, CDR2 SQIVND, per germline (reference sequence). The CDR3 loop spans 15 amino acids. DNA of the CDR3: TGTGCCAGTAGCGGGACAGGGGGTGTAGGAGATACGCAGTATTTT. Amino acid sequence: CASSGTGGVGDTQYF.

CDR3 nucleotide sequence: TGCGCCAGCAGCTTGGATGGCAGGGCATATGGCTACACCTTC. It encodes CASSLDGRAYGYTF. The chain is built from TRBV5-1 and TRBJ1-2; D possibly corresponds to TRBD1 (5 bases). The germline gives CDR1 SGHRS, CDR2 YFSETQ. The CDR3 has 14 amino acids. The ends were cut back, 0 bases at V and 5 bases at J, with 11 bases in the middle. Full variable domain (missing parts from reference TRBV5-1 and TRBJ1-2): KAGVTQTPRYLIKTRGQQVTLSCSPISGHRSVSWYQQTPGQGLQFLFEYFSETQRNKGNFPGRFSGRQFSNSRSEMNVSTLELGDSALYLCASSLDGRAYGYTFGSGTRLTVV.

The chain joins TRBV19 to TRBJ2-7, with D possibly TRBD1 on 6 matching bases. From germline, CDR1 is LNHDA and CDR2 SQIVND (reference sequence). The germline V and J ends were trimmed by 6 bases and 1 base, with 19 bases remaining between them. The CDR3 runs to 16 residues. CDR3 in amino acids: CASSPKRQEWSYEQYF. CDR3 DNA: TGTGCCAGTAGCCCGAAAAGACAGGAATGGTCCTACGAGCAGTACTTC.

The sample holds one count of this clone. V gene TRBV5-1 combines with J gene TRBJ2-1; 8 bases map to TRBD2. After removal of 0 bases from V and 10 bases from J, the junction contained 9 bases not matched to a gene. This CDR3 spans 15 amino acids. The germline V gene encodes CDR1 SGHRS and CDR2 YFSETQ. CDR3 amino acids: CASSLVTGGPGEQFF. The CDR3 DNA reads as TGCGCCAGCAGCTTGGTGACGGGGGGGCCAGGCGAGCAGTTCTTC.

This chain joins TRBV19 and TRBJ2-5; 7 nucleotides line up with TRBD2. Trimming took 6 bases from V and 2 from J; bases not matched to a gene: 6. Germline V gene sequence: CDR1 LNHDA, CDR2 SQIVND (reference sequence). This CDR3 is built from 14 residues. The CDR3 reads CASRPAGTQETQYF. The CDR3 DNA follows: TGTGCCAGTAGACCAGCGGGGACTCAAGAGACCCAGTACTTC.

Here the CDR3 reads CAWSGGARFEQFF. The CDR3 coding sequence is TGTGCCTGGAGTGGGGGAGCGCGGTTTGAGCAGTTCTTC. The gene calls are TRBV30 and TRBJ2-1, with a tentative D call TRBD2 (5 bases). This CDR3 comprises 13 residues. Germline CDR1 is GTSNPN and CDR2 is SVGIG (reference sequence). V lost 1 base to trimming and J lost 9 bases, with 13 bases between them.